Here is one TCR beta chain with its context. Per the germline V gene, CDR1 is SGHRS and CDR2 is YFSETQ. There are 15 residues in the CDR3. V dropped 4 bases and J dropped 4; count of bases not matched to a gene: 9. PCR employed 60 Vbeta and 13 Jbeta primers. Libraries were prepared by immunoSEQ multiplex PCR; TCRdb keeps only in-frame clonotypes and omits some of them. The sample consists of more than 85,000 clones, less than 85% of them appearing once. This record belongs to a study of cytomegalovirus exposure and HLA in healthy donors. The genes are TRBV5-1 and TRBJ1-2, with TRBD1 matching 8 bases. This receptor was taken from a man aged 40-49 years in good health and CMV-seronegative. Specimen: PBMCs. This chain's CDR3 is CASSRTGGQSYGYTF. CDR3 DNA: TGCGCCAGCAGCCGTACAGGGGGACAGAGCTATGGCTACACCTTC.